The sequence of this TCR beta chain was determined in a study of blood T cell repertoires in COVID-19. In the original workflow: Using reference gene primer amplification, nucleated cell counts were estimated. Data came from immunoSEQ multiplex PCR; TCRdb stores just in-frame clones and leaves some out. D and trimming were read from the DNA, whereas the V and J calls and clone size are those reported in that table. The sample has roughly 120,000 clones, roughly 85% seen once. This CDR3 has 14 residues. Germline V gene lookup returns CDR1 SEHNR and CDR2 FQNEAQ (reference sequence). V was shortened by 5 bases and J by 0 bases, with 8 bases between the two germline ends.

Sequencing was performed on peripheral blood. The clonotype was recovered from a woman aged 55-69 years with acute or convalescent COVID-19. The chain combines TRBV7-9 with TRBJ2-1; maybe TRBD1 (5 bases). The CDR3 nucleotides are TGTGCCAGCAGCAAGGACAACTCCTACAATGAGCAGTTCTTC. This codes for CASSKDNSYNEQFF.